The next 21 T cell receptor beta chains were all read from a single sample in a study of human T cells and chemical hapten exposure. Time point indicated: patch test 2, 6 weeks after DPC sensitization. Treatment defined: therapeutic diphenylcyclopropenone sensitization with weekly scalp DPC. TCRdb re-analysed the RACE reads in MiXCR, keeping a single row per CDR3 protein. The sample includes more than 90,000 distinct CDR3 sequences, about 10% of them seen just once. The sample in question was whole blood, obtained in connection with sensitization to the hapten diphenylcyclopropenone (DPC). The receptors here all came from a middle-aged woman with alopecia areata. Some clones in this sample may be carry-over from other donors' samples.

J is TRBJ2-3 and V is TRBV18; unclear D gene. CDR1 KGHSH and CDR2 LQKENI come from the germline V gene. The ends were cut back, 3 bases at V and 0 bases at J, with 7 bases in the middle. This CDR3 has 14 amino acids. The chain's CDR3 is CASSPSTSTDTQYF. The CDR3 bases are TGTGCCAGCTCACCGTCGACCAGCACAGATACGCAGTATTTT.

The CDR3 sequence: CASSFRATFNQPQHF. CDR3 coding DNA: TGTGCCAGCAGCTTCCGGGCCACCTTCAATCAGCCCCAGCATTTT. The gene calls are TRBV7-2 and TRBJ1-5; D is undetermined. This CDR3 is built from 15 residues. CDR1 and CDR2 from the germline V gene are SGHTA and FQGNSA. Trimming stripped 3 bases from V and 3 bases from J, with 12 bases between.

The chain combines TRBV7-2 with TRBJ2-4; a weak D match, TRBD2 (5 bases). Germline V gives CDR1 SGHTA, CDR2 FQGNSA. The germline V and J ends were trimmed by 5 bases and 3 bases, with 17 bases remaining between them. The CDR3 runs to 16 residues. Here the CDR3 reads CASSLSGGLGKNIQYF. The CDR3 DNA reads TGTGCCAGCAGCCTTTCAGGCGGGCTCGGCAAAAACATTCAGTACTTC.

Ten or more counts support this clonotype. V and J are TRBV9 and TRBJ1-1; D is uncertain. V dropped 4 bases and J dropped 8 bases, with 15 bases sitting between them. Germline CDR1 reads SGDLS; CDR2 reads YYNGEE. The CDR3 is 13 residues long. The CDR3 protein is CASSLDANGEAFF. CDR3 sequence (DNA): TGTGCCAGCAGCCTAGACGCAAACGGGGAAGCTTTCTTT.

Details on this clonotype: This may stem from a read error, because a much larger clone lies one nucleotide away. No conserved phenylalanine or tryptophan is present at the end of the CDR3, so a read error is the likely explanation. The chain couples TRBV11-2 to TRBJ2-1; tentative D call: TRBD1 (8 bases). CDR1 is SGHAT and CDR2 is FQNNGV in the germline V gene. V was trimmed by 4 bases and J by 0 bases, leaving 13 bases between them. The CDR3 has 16 amino acids. The CDR3 loop is CASSSTGGASYNEQFY. The CDR3, as DNA: TGTGCCAGCAGCTCAACAGGGGGGGCCTCCTACAATGAGCAGTTCTAC.

The J gene is TRBJ2-2, the V gene TRBV6-5; 11 bases are shared with TRBD2. V lost 6 bases and J lost 10; bases outside the gene matches: 10. The CDR3 runs to 15 residues. Germline V gene sequence: CDR1 MNHEY, CDR2 SVGAGI. CDR3 protein: CASSFASGGPVELFF. The CDR3 DNA follows: TGTGCCAGCAGCTTCGCTAGCGGGGGGCCGGTGGAGCTGTTTTTT.

V is TRBV5-1 and J is TRBJ2-5, with a possible D match to TRBD2 (5 bases). The germline gives CDR1 SGHRS, CDR2 YFSETQ. This CDR3 region has 15 residues. V lost 1 base, J lost 2 bases, and 12 bases lay in between. This chain's CDR3 is CASSLFPTSQETQYF. CDR3 DNA sequence: TGCGCCAGCAGCTTGTTTCCAACTAGTCAAGAGACCCAGTACTTC.

To note about this clonotype: A read error is possible here, since a much larger clone lies one base away. CDR3 protein: CASSYLLAGGPGEQNF. In nucleotides, the CDR3 is TGTGCCAGCAGTTACCTCTTGGCGGGAGGGCCAGGCGAGCAGAACTTC. V is TRBV6-9 and J is TRBJ2-7; 9 bases fit TRBD2. The CDR3 totals 16 residues. Germline assignment: CDR1 MNHGY and CDR2 SVAAGI.

This clonotype was seen only a few times. The chain combines TRBV3-1 with TRBJ1-2, with D uncertain. Per the germline V gene, CDR1 is LGHDT and CDR2 is YNNKEL (reference sequence). This CDR3 has 12 residues. V was shortened by 3 bases and J by 5 bases, with 7 bases between the two germline ends. DNA of the CDR3: TGTGCCAGCAGCCACGGGGATTATGGCTACACCTTC. Protein sequence: CASSHGDYGYTF.

The chain recombines TRBV5-6 with TRBJ2-1, with 9 bases fitting TRBD2. Trimming removed 4 bases from V and 8 bases from J; junction bases left unmatched: 13. This CDR3 contains 16 residues. Germline loops: CDR1 SGHDT, CDR2 YYEEEE. CDR3 residues: CASSHGTSSLVDEQFF. As DNA, the CDR3 is TGTGCCAGCAGCCACGGGACTAGCTCTCTCGTCGATGAGCAGTTCTTC.

The chain is built from TRBV7-2 and TRBJ1-3; 8 bases map to TRBD1. This CDR3 contains 16 residues. Per germline, CDR1 SGHTA and CDR2 FQGNSA. V dropped 3 bases and J dropped 4; count of bases not matched to a gene: 8. This chain's CDR3 is CASSLNQGAQGNTIYF. The CDR3 DNA reads TGTGCCAGCAGCTTGAATCAGGGGGCGCAGGGAAACACCATATATTTT.

This clonotype showed up many times. This chain links TRBV7-2 with TRBJ2-7; 7 bases align to TRBD1. Germline-derived CDR1 and CDR2 are SGHTA and FQGNSA. The CDR3 is made up of 15 amino acids. Trimming cost V 5 bases and J 7 bases; bases outside gene matches: 14. CDR3: CASSHRRDRVGEQYF. As DNA, the CDR3 is TGTGCCAGCAGCCACCGCCGAGACAGGGTTGGAGAGCAGTACTTC.

This clonotype was seen many times. The rearrangement links TRBV15 to TRBJ2-6; D may be TRBD1 (5 bases). CDR1 is LNHNV, CDR2 YYDKDF, per germline (reference sequence). There are 19 residues in the CDR3. With 5 bases removed from V and 0 bases from J, the gap between germline ends came to 20 bases. For the CDR3, the DNA is TGTGCCACCAGCGACTTGTTGGGCCAGGGCGGCTCTGGGGCCAACGTCCTGACTTTC. Translation gives CATSDLLGQGGSGANVLTF.

The chain links TRBV20-1 to TRBJ1-5, with a tentative D call TRBD1 (6 bases). The CDR3 length is 16 residues. Germline lookup yields CDR1 DFQATT and CDR2 SNEGSKA (reference sequence). The CDR3 sequence is CRALGGQHGDNQPQHF. The CDR3 bases are TGCAGGGCACTAGGGGGACAACATGGTGACAATCAGCCCCAGCATTTT.

The V gene is TRBV20-1, the J gene TRBJ2-7; 7 bases line up with TRBD1. The CDR3 contains 14 residues. The V gene's germline CDR1 is DFQATT and CDR2 SNEGSKA (reference sequence). The ends lost 1 base at V and 3 bases at J; junction bases unmatched: 6. CDR3 sequence: CSARGGDRVYEQYF. The CDR3 DNA is TGCAGTGCTAGAGGTGGGGACAGAGTCTACGAGCAGTACTTC.

There are many counts of this clonotype. V gene TRBV20-1 combines with J gene TRBJ1-1; D unresolved. The CDR3 runs to 11 residues. The germline gives CDR1 DFQATT, CDR2 SNEGSKA (reference sequence). V gave up 3 bases and J gave up 3 bases, with 5 bases separating them. DNA for the CDR3: TGCAGTGCTAGGCGGGACACTGAAGCTTTCTTT. Its translation: CSARRDTEAFF.

This chain uses TRBV7-9 with TRBJ2-5; 8 bases are shared with TRBD1. J gave up 6 bases and V 1 base, and 7 bases lay outside the gene matches. Germline CDR1 SEHNR, CDR2 FQNEAQ (reference sequence). The CDR3 has 15 amino acids. DNA of the CDR3: TGTGCCAGCAGCTTAGGAGGGACAGGTGCCCAGACCCAGTACTTC. Its translation: CASSLGGTGAQTQYF.

This clonotype showed up many times. The chain uses TRBV3-1 and TRBJ1-2; unclear D gene. There are 16 residues in the CDR3. V was shortened by 1 base and J by 4 bases, with 16 bases between the two germline ends. Germline V lookup: CDR1 LGHDT, CDR2 YNNKEL (reference sequence). The CDR3 protein is CASSQGRRGLLYGYTF. The DNA of the CDR3 is TGTGCCAGCAGCCAAGGGAGGCGTGGCTTGCTCTATGGCTACACCTTC. Complete variable domain (other parts from reference TRBV3-1 and TRBJ1-2): DTAVSQTPKYLVTQMGNDKSIKCEQNLGHDTMYWYKQDSKKFLKIMFSYNNKELIINETVPNRFSPKSPDKAHLNLHINSLELGDSAVYFCASSQGRRGLLYGYTFGSGTRLTVV.

This clonotype has just a few counts. This sequence joins TRBV28 and TRBJ2-7; D perhaps matches TRBD2 (6 bases). Germline values: CDR1 MDHEN, CDR2 SYDVKM. The CDR3 has 14 residues. Between the trimmed V and J ends, which lost 5 bases and 5 bases, there was a span of 16 bases. The CDR3 sequence is CASSPPGGRNEQYF. CDR3 in DNA: TGTGCCAGCAGTCCCCCCGGGGGTAGGAACGAGCAGTACTTC.

Only a few counts were recorded for this clonotype. The chain links TRBV7-2 to TRBJ2-5; the match to TRBD1 covers 11 bases. Looked up from germline, CDR1 is SGHTA and CDR2 is FQGNSA. J lost 4 bases, V lost 4 bases, and 5 bases had no gene match. The CDR3 loop spans 15 amino acids. The CDR3: CASSSDRGRLETQYF. CDR3 DNA sequence: TGTGCCAGCAGCTCGGACAGGGGGCGCCTAGAGACCCAGTACTTC.

This clonotype occurred a few times. Here the CDR3 reads CSASAPPGRERAYEQYF. Written as DNA, the CDR3 is TGCAGTGCTAGCGCCCCTCCTGGGCGGGAGCGGGCCTACGAGCAGTACTTC. The chain couples TRBV20-1 to TRBJ2-7; 7 bases align to TRBD2. Germline V CDR1 and CDR2: DFQATT, SNEGSKA (reference sequence). The CDR3 is 17 residues long. Trimming took 3 bases from V and 2 from J; bases not matched to a gene: 16.